This TCR beta chain was observed in a study of spatial heterogeneity in lung cancer. Time point given: sample taken at primary tumor resection. Untreated early-stage non-small cell lung cancer patients, some 70 in total, were the donors. The study sequenced unsorted whole RNA from tumor, nontumor lung or frozen PBMC. The germline V and J ends were trimmed by 5 bases and 7 bases, with 11 bases remaining between them. CDR3 size: 13 residues. Germline-derived CDR1 and CDR2 are SGHTA and FQGTGA. Study conclusions and caveats: For expanded intratumoral alpha and beta TCRs, counts tracked tumor mutation counts. The numbers of ubiquitous and regional expanded TCRs correlated with ubiquitous and regional nonsynonymous mutations, respectively.

All TCR cDNA molecules were individually tagged with a unique molecular identifier. Using its own MiXCR run on the 5' RACE reads, TCRdb lists one record per CDR3 protein. The sample consists of around 4,300 distinct CDR3 sequences, around 7.9% of them appearing once. This clonotype turned up a few times. Its specificity is not known. The sequencing here drew on lung tumor tissue, taken at surgery. This receptor was taken from a male donor with early-stage non-small cell lung cancer. V gene TRBV7-3 combines with J gene TRBJ2-2, with D possibly being TRBD2 (5 bases). CDR3: CASSPPGGGELFF. In DNA form, the CDR3 reads TGTGCCAGCAGCCCTCCCGGAGGCGGGGAGCTGTTTTTT.